These 18 T cell receptor beta chains originate from one sample sequenced in a study of early T cells in non-severe SARS-CoV-2 infection. TCRdb used MiXCR to reprocess the 5' RACE reads, holding one entry per CDR3 protein. Of about 55,000 distinct CDR3 sequences listed, 5.5% to 8.5% are singletons. The sequencing used whole blood, collected at baseline. These receptors all stem from an adult who was a healthcare worker with PCR-confirmed SARS-CoV-2 infection or an uninfected control (not recorded which).

This clonotype was counted a few times. The chain recombines TRBV11-2 with TRBJ2-7; TRBD1 matches at 7 bases. J was trimmed by 1 base and V by 3 bases; bases with no gene match: 0. Germline CDR1 and CDR2: SGHAT and FQNNGV. The CDR3 loop spans 13 amino acids. In nucleotides, the CDR3 is TGTGCCAGCAGCTTGGGACAGTCCTACGAGCAGTACTTC. This encodes CASSLGQSYEQYF.

This clonotype has a count of ten or more. This chain uses TRBV7-9 with TRBJ2-3; D call uncertain. Trimming took 5 bases from V and 0 from J, leaving 12 bases between them. This CDR3 contains 15 residues. From germline, CDR1 is SEHNR and CDR2 FQNEAQ (reference sequence). The CDR3 here is CASSPPGVSTDTQYF. DNA for the CDR3: TGTGCCAGCAGCCCCCCCGGCGTTAGCACAGATACGCAGTATTTT.

This clonotype appeared a few times. V is TRBV4-2 and J is TRBJ1-4; D gene uncertain. Trimming left V 0 bases short and J 4 bases short, with 21 bases between. The CDR3 extends over 19 amino acids. Germline V gene data show CDR1 as LGHNA and CDR2 as YNFKEQ. The CDR3, as DNA: TGTGCCAGCAGCCAAGAGGGAGCCCCGCTCCTCTTCCGTAATGAAAAACTGTTTTTT. Its translation: CASSQEGAPLLFRNEKLFF.

This chain links TRBV11-2 with TRBJ2-7, with D maybe TRBD1 (5 bases). The CDR3 has 13 amino acids. V was cut by 5 bases and J by 4 bases, with 12 bases left in between. Germline V gene sequence: CDR1 SGHAT, CDR2 FQNNGV. CDR3 sequence: CASSATPGYEQYF. CDR3 sequence (DNA): TGTGCCAGCAGCGCCACTCCAGGGTACGAGCAGTACTTC.

Ten or more counts support this clonotype. V usage is TRBV9 and J usage is TRBJ2-5; 10 positions match TRBD2. CDR1 SGDLS and CDR2 YYNGEE come from the germline V gene. V was pared by 0 bases and J by 1 base, with 3 bases of the junction left unmatched. CDR3 size: 16 residues. CDR3 in amino acids: CASSVVSGGAQETQYF. The CDR3 nucleotides read TGTGCCAGCAGCGTAGTCAGCGGGGGGGCCCAAGAGACCCAGTACTTC.

In its sample, this clonotype was seen a few times. V and J are TRBV7-8 and TRBJ2-3, with D perhaps matching TRBD1 (6 bases). This CDR3 spans 17 amino acids. Germline V gives CDR1 SGHVS, CDR2 FQNEAQ. V was cut by 2 bases and J by 2 bases, with 17 bases left in between. The CDR3 loop reads CASSLSSGQTNTDTQYF. The CDR3 DNA is TGTGCCAGCAGCTTAAGTTCTGGACAGACTAACACAGATACGCAGTATTTT.

This clonotype occurred many times. This chain joins TRBV11-2 and TRBJ1-6; possible D gene TRBD1, 6 bases. CDR3 length equals 15 residues. Germline-derived CDR1 and CDR2 are SGHAT and FQNNGV. Trimming took 5 bases from V and 7 from J, leaving 15 bases between them. In DNA form, the CDR3 reads TGTGCCAGCAGCCCCGACAGGAATTCGAATTCACCCCTCCACTTT. It translates to CASSPDRNSNSPLHF.

This clonotype came up many times. The chain has TRBV28 and TRBJ2-1; tentatively, D is TRBD1 or TRBD2 (6 bases each). In germline, CDR1 is MDHEN, CDR2 SYDVKM. The CDR3 runs 16 residues. The V and J ends lost 6 bases and 0 bases respectively, with 15 bases between them. The CDR3 reads CASRNKGGISYNEQFF. CDR3 bases: TGTGCCAGCAGAAACAAGGGGGGTATCTCCTACAATGAGCAGTTCTTC.

This clonotype was found a few times. J is TRBJ1-6 and V is TRBV7-9; perhaps TRBD1 as D (6 bases). Germline lookup yields CDR1 SEHNR and CDR2 FQNEAQ (reference sequence). Between the trimmed V and J ends, which lost 4 bases and 10 bases, there was a span of 11 bases. This CDR3 has 13 amino acids. As DNA, the CDR3 is TGTGCCAGCAGCTCCCAGGGGCGGTCACCCCTCCACTTT. Translated, it gives CASSSQGRSPLHF.

This clonotype was detected many times. The chain recombines TRBV4-3 with TRBJ1-3; perhaps TRBD1 as D (5 bases). This CDR3 has 15 amino acids. The germline V gene has CDR1 LGHNA and CDR2 YSLEER. V lost 3 bases and J 4 bases, leaving 13 bases between the germline ends. The CDR3 protein is CASSQEQTEGNTIYF. The CDR3 nucleotides read TGCGCCAGCAGCCAGGAACAGACAGAGGGAAACACCATATATTTT.

Concerning this clonotype itself: One end of the junction fails to match germline, which may point to a read error. The chain links TRBV4-3 to TRBJ2-1, with 7 positions matching TRBD2. The germline CDR1 and CDR2 sequences are LGHNA and YSLEER. CDR3 length: 15 amino acids. Written as DNA, the CDR3 is TGCGCCAACAGCCAAGGGAGGGCAGCCTACAATGAGCAGTTCTTC. Encoded protein: CANSQGRAAYNEQFF.

The table lists this clonotype with many counts. The V call is TRBV28, the J call TRBJ2-7; 7 nucleotides match TRBD1. Trimming took 3 bases from V and 5 from J; bases not matched to a gene: 10. This CDR3 comprises 15 residues. The germline CDR1 and CDR2 sequences are MDHEN and SYDVKM. The CDR3 spells CASSLGRDRVNEQYF. The CDR3 DNA is TGTGCCAGCAGTTTGGGGCGCGACAGGGTCAACGAGCAGTACTTC.

This clonotype was observed many times. This chain connects TRBV4-3 to TRBJ2-3; 10 nucleotides line up with TRBD2. Germline values: CDR1 LGHNA, CDR2 YSLEER. The CDR3 sequence is 20 residues long. V dropped 5 bases and J dropped 2; count of bases not matched to a gene: 19. The CDR3 reads CASSSNGLAGAPYNTDTQYF. CDR3 nucleotide sequence: TGCGCCAGCAGCTCCAACGGGCTAGCGGGGGCCCCCTACAACACAGATACGCAGTATTTT.

This clonotype was observed a handful of times. A much more abundant neighbour one base away suggests this may be a read error. CDR3: CASSFSGIRYF. The CDR3 region has the DNA TGTGCCAGCAGCTTTAGCGGGATTCGGTACTTC. The chain employs TRBV5-4 and TRBJ2-4; 8 bases are a match to TRBD2. The CDR3 spans 11 residues. Germline V gene lookup returns CDR1 SGHNT and CDR2 YYREEE (reference sequence).

This clonotype was found a few times. This chain connects TRBV5-4 to TRBJ2-3; D may be TRBD2 (6 bases). Between the trimmed V and J ends, which lost 4 bases and 0 bases, there was a span of 9 bases. The CDR3 consists of 14 residues. CDR1 SGHNT and CDR2 YYREEE come from the germline V gene (reference sequence). The CDR3 spells CASSLAGSTDTQYF. In DNA, the CDR3 is TGTGCCAGCAGCCTTGCGGGGAGCACAGATACGCAGTATTTT. The full variable domain, completed using reference TRBV5-4 and TRBJ2-3, is ETGVTQSPTHLIKTRGQQVTLRCSSQSGHNTVSWYQQALGQGPQFIFQYYREEENGRGNFPPRFSGLQFPNYSSELNVNALELDDSALYLCASSLAGSTDTQYFGPGTRLTVL.

The sample holds a few counts of this clonotype. The genes are TRBV7-2 and TRBJ2-3; 13 nucleotides match TRBD2. V shed 1 base, J shed 5 bases, and the junction held 6 bases outside the gene matches. The germline V gene has CDR1 SGHTA and CDR2 FQGNSA. CDR3 size: 17 residues. The CDR3 here is CASSLGRTSGGGDTQYF. CDR3 nucleotides: TGTGCCAGCAGCTTAGGAAGGACTAGCGGGGGAGGAGATACGCAGTATTTT.

This clonotype was counted at least ten times. CDR3 DNA sequence: TGCAGTGCGGCGACTAGCGGGGGCTGGAGCACAGATACGCAGTATTTT. Encoded protein: CSAATSGGWSTDTQYF. The V call is TRBV20-1, the J call TRBJ2-3; 12 nucleotides match TRBD2. In germline, CDR1 is DFQATT, CDR2 SNEGSKA (reference sequence). The CDR3 covers 16 residues. The V and J ends lost 6 bases and 0 bases, in that order; junction bases with no gene match: 7.

This clonotype was detected ten times or more. The CDR3 region is CSARGDAGVETQYF. The CDR3 coding sequence is TGCAGTGCTAGAGGCGATGCGGGGGTGGAGACCCAGTACTTC. This chain links TRBV20-1 with TRBJ2-5, with 7 bases fitting TRBD2. The CDR3 covers 14 residues. Germline V gene data show CDR1 as DFQATT and CDR2 as SNEGSKA (reference sequence). Trimming at V came to 1 base and at J to 5 bases, leaving 7 bases not matched to a gene.